This TCR beta chain came from a study of blood T cell repertoires in COVID-19. Study members were between roughly 18 and 100 years old and lived in over 20 US regions. The CDR3 is made up of 13 amino acids. The V gene lost 7 bases and the J gene lost 2 bases, with 11 bases spanning the gap. Germline V lookup: CDR1 MDHEN, CDR2 SYDVKM. Repertoires were generated with immunoSEQ multiplex PCR, while TCRdb's copy carries only in-frame clones and drops some. The table lists around 180,000 clones, about 80% of them singletons. This TCR was recovered from a man aged 45-65 years who had recovered from COVID-19. V and J are TRBV28 and TRBJ1-1; D is undetermined. Sample: PBMCs or T cells enriched from blood (not recorded which). CDR3 sequence: CASILRLNTEAFF. DNA for the CDR3: TGTGCCAGCATCCTTCGTCTCAACACTGAAGCTTTCTTT.